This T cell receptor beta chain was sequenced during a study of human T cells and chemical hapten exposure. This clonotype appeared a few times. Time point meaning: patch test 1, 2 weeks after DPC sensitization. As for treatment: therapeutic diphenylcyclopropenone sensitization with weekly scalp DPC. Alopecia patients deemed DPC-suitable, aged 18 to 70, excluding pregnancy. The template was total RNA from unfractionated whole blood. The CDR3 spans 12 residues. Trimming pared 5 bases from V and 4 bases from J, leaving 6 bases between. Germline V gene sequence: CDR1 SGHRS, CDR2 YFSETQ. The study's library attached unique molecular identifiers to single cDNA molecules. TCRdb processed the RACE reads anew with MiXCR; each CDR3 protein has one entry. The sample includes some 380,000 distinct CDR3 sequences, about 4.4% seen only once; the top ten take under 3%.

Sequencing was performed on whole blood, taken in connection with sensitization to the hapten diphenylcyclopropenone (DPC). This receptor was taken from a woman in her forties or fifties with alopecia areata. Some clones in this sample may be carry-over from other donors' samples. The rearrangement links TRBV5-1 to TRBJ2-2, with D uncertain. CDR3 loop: CASREGTGELFF. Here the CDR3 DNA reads TGCGCCAGCAGGGAAGGCACCGGGGAGCTGTTTTTT.